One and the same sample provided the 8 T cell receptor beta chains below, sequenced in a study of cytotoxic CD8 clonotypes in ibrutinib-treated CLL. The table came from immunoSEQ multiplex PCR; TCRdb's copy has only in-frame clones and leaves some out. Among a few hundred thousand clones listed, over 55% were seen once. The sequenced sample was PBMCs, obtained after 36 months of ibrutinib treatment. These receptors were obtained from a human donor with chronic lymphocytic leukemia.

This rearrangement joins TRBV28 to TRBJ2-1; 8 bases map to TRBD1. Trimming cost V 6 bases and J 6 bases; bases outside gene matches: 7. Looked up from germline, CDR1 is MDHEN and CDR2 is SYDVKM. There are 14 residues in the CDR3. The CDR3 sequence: CASSLTGVGNEQFF. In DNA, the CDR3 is TGTGCCAGCAGCTTGACAGGGGTAGGCAATGAGCAGTTCTTC.

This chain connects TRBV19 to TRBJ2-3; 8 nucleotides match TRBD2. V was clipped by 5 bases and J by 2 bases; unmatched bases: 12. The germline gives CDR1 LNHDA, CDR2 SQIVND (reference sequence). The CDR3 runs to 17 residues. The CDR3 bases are TGTGCCAGTAGTCCTCATCCCCGACTAGCGCCCACAGATACGCAGTATTTT. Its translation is CASSPHPRLAPTDTQYF. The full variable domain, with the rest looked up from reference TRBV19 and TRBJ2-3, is DGGITQSPKYLFRKEGQNVTLSCEQNLNHDAMYWYRQDPGQGLRLIYYSQIVNDFQKGDIAEGYSVSREKKESFPLTVTSAQKNPTAFYLCASSPHPRLAPTDTQYFGPGTRLTVL.

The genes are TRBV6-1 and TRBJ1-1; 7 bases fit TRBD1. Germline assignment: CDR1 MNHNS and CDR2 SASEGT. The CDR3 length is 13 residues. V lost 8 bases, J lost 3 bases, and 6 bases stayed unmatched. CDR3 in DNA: TGTGCCAGCCTCCCGCAGGGGGACACTGAAGCTTTCTTT. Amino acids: CASLPQGDTEAFF.

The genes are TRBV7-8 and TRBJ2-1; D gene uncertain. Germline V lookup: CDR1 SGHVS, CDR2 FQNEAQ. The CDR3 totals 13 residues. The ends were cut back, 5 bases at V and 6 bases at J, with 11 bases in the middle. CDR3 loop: CASSLSRPNEQFF. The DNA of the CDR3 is TGTGCCAGCAGCCTGTCACGTCCCAATGAGCAGTTCTTC. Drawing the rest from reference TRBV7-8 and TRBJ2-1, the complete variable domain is GAGVSQSPRYKVAKRGQDVALRCDPISGHVSLFWYQQALGQGPEFLTYFQNEAQLDKSGLPSDRFFAERPEGSVSTLKIQRTQQEDSAVYLCASSLSRPNEQFFGPGTRLTVL.

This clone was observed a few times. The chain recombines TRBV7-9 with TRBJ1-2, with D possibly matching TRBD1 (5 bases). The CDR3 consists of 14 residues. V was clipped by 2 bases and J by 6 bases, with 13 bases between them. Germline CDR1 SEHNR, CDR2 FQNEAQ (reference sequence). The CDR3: CASSLSRGRDGYTF. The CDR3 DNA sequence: TGTGCCAGCAGCTTAAGTCGGGGCAGGGATGGCTACACCTTC.

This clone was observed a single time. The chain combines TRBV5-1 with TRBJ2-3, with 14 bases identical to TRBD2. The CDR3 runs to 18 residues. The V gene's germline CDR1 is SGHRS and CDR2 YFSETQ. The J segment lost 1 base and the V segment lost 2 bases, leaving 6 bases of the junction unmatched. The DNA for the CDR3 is TGCGCCAGCAGCTTTATGACTAGCGGGAGGGCCCGCACAGATACGCAGTATTTT. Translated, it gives CASSFMTSGRARTDTQYF.

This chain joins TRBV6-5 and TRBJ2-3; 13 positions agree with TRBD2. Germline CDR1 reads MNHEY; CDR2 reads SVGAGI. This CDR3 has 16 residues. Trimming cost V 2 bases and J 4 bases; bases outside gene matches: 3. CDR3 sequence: CASSYRTSGRADTQYF. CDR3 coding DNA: TGTGCCAGCAGTTACAGGACTAGCGGGAGAGCAGATACGCAGTATTTT.

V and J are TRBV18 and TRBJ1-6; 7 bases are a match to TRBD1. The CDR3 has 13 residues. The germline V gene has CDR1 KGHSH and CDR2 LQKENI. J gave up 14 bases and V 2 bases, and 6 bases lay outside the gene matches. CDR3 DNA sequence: TGTGCCAGCTCACCATCCGAAGGGGGCACCCTCCACTTT. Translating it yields CASSPSEGGTLHF. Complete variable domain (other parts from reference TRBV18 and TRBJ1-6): NAGVMQNPRHLVRRRGQEARLRCSPMKGHSHVYWYRQLPEEGLKFMVYLQKENIIDESGMPKERFSAEFPKEGPSILRIQQVVRGDSAAYFCASSPSEGGTLHFGNGTRLTVT.